This TCR beta chain originates from a study of PD-L1 blockade in urothelial cancer. As for the study in general: Specimens of blood held a median count of 141,255 T cells.

The germline CDR1 and CDR2 sequences are LNHDA and SQIVND (reference sequence). CDR3 length: 13 amino acids. V trimming: 5 bases; J trimming: 5 bases; junction bases outside the gene matches: 2. Clones were sequenced by immunoSEQ multiplex PCR, and TCRdb holds only the in-frame ones, with some missing. The sample holds about 90,000 clones; approximately 90% are singletons and the top ten take 8% to 10%. Patients suffered from locally advanced or metastatic urothelial carcinoma. V and J are TRBV19 and TRBJ1-5; TRBD1 aligns across 8 bases. The starting material was PBMCs, obtained around atezolizumab (anti-PD-L1) treatment. The sequence was collected from a man aged 55-75 years with urothelial cancer. The CDR3 region has the DNA TGTGCCAGTAGTGAGACAGGGGATCAGCCCCAGCATTTT. It encodes CASSETGDQPQHF.